The rows below give T cell receptor beta chains drawn from one sample of a study of somatic mutations in cytotoxic T cells in rheumatoid arthritis. The repertoire was sequenced with immunoSEQ multiplex PCR; TCRdb's copy has only in-frame clones and lacks some. Here the sample spans fewer than 25,000 clones, about 80% being singletons. Input material: CD8+ T cells sorted from blood. These receptors originate from a woman in her 50s in good health. The CDR3 runs from the conserved cysteine through the conserved F or W. A D gene is named only where the DNA matches it firmly. Rows give clone size only sometimes, using once, few, many, or a class for an expanded clone.

d_call	v_call	j_call	clone_size	cdr3_nt	cdr3_aa
-	TRBV28	TRBJ2-7	-	TGTGCCAGCAGAGAACAGGGAGGAGGCGACGAGCAGTACTTC	CASREQGGGDEQYF
-	TRBV6-5	TRBJ2-2	-	TGTGCCAGCAGTTACCAACCCACCGGGGAGCTGTTTTTT	CASSYQPTGELFF
-	TRBV28	TRBJ2-5	-	TGTGCCAGCCTCTTGGACAGATTCCAAGAGACCCAGTACTTC	CASLLDRFQETQYF
-	TRBV6-6	TRBJ1-1	-	TGTGCCAGCAGTTACTCTGCGGATTACACTGAAGCTTTCTTT	CASSYSADYTEAFF
-	TRBV9	TRBJ1-3	-	TGTGCCAGCAGCGTAGATGGAGGGTCTGGAAACACCATATATTTT	CASSVDGGSGNTIYF
-	TRBV30	TRBJ1-1	few	TGTGCCTGGAGCAGGGGTGATGGGAACACTGAAGCTTTCTTT	CAWSRGDGNTEAFF
TRBD1	TRBV10-3	TRBJ2-1	-	TGTGCCATCAACAACCCGACAGGGAGCTCCTACAATGAGCAGTTCTTC	CAINNPTGSSYNEQFF
-	TRBV7-6	TRBJ2-1	-	TGTGCCAGCAGCTTTTTTGGGGGAGAGCGCAATGAGCAGTTCTTC	CASSFFGGERNEQFF
-	TRBV11-2	TRBJ2-1	once	TGTGCCAGCAGCTTGGGGGCCCCAACCCACAATGAGCAGTTCTTC	CASSLGAPTHNEQFF
TRBD1	TRBV7-4	TRBJ1-4	-	TGTGCCAGCAGCCGAACAGGGGGCGGAGAAAAACTGTTTTTT	CASSRTGGGEKLFF
-	TRBV28	TRBJ2-5	once	TGTGCCAGCACCCCTTACCAAGGGGAAGAGACCCAGTACTTC	CASTPYQGEETQYF